Listed below are T cell receptor beta chains from one sample, sequenced in a study of shared clonotypes between healthy human individuals. Sequencing was performed with immunoSEQ multiplex PCR; in TCRdb, only in-frame clones are kept and a portion is missing. The sample contains about 380,000 clones, approximately 97% of which appear only once. The sequencing input was memory CD8+ T cells sorted from blood. These receptors were collected from a man aged 25 to 40 in good health. Both conserved end residues are part of each CDR3. Each record gives: V gene, J gene, clone size, D gene, CDR3 protein, CDR3 DNA. D genes are given only for firm matches. Size tells how often a clone was seen (once, few, many) or the class of an expanded clone, and some rows leave it out.

TRBV7-9,TRBJ2-6,once,NA,CASSFTGANVLTF,TGTGCCAGCAGCTTTACCGGGGCCAACGTCCTGACTTTC
TRBV2,TRBJ2-3,NA,NA,CASSQDTDTQYF,TGTGCCAGCAGTCAAGACACAGATACGCAGTATTTT
TRBV2,TRBJ2-3,NA,NA,CAGRTTGVTDTQYF,TGTGCCGGCAGAACGACGGGAGTCACAGATACGCAGTATTTT
TRBV5-6,TRBJ2-2,NA,TRBD2,CASSHSGRGGELFF,TGTGCCAGCAGTCATAGCGGGAGAGGCGGGGAGCTGTTTTTT
TRBV10-3,TRBJ2-3,NA,TRBD2,CALRTSGTDTQYF,TGTGCCCTGCGGACTAGCGGGACAGATACGCAGTATTTT
TRBV11-3,TRBJ2-1,NA,TRBD2,CASSLYPSGNYNEQFF,TGTGCCAGCAGCTTATATCCTAGCGGGAACTACAATGAGCAGTTCTTC
TRBV7-2,TRBJ2-1,NA,NA,CASSLRPKGRGGYNEQFF,TGTGCCAGCAGCTTGCGCCCTAAGGGGAGGGGGGGCTACAATGAGCAGTTCTTC
TRBV5-1,TRBJ2-1,once,TRBD2,CASSLDPGTSRKLNEQFF,TGCGCCAGCAGCCTAGACCCTGGGACTAGTAGGAAACTCAATGAGCAGTTCTTC
TRBV30,TRBJ2-7,NA,TRBD2,CAWNLAGWGEQYF,TGTGCCTGGAACCTAGCGGGATGGGGCGAGCAGTACTTC
TRBV5-6,TRBJ1-2,NA,NA,CASSLADSRYGYTF,TGTGCCAGCAGCTTAGCGGACTCACGCTATGGCTACACCTTC
TRBV20-1,TRBJ1-5,NA,NA,CRREDQPQHF,TGCAGGAGGGAGGATCAGCCCCAGCATTTT
TRBV7-8,TRBJ2-2,NA,NA,CASSLAPSGELFF,TGTGCCAGCAGCTTAGCCCCATCCGGGGAGCTGTTTTTT
TRBV19,TRBJ1-4,NA,NA,CASSTSRQSRKEKLFF,TGTGCCAGTAGTACCTCCCGGCAGTCCCGTAAAGAAAAACTGTTTTTT
TRBV2,TRBJ1-3,NA,NA,CASNRDLRNTIYF,TGTGCCAGCAATCGGGATTTGAGAAACACCATATATTTT
TRBV27,TRBJ2-3,NA,TRBD2,CASSSLAGESTDTQYF,TGTGCCAGCAGTTCCCTAGCGGGAGAAAGCACAGATACGCAGTATTTT
TRBV7-9,TRBJ2-5,NA,TRBD1,CASSLVGQGAEETQYF,TGTGCCAGCAGCTTAGTGGGACAGGGGGCGGAGGAGACCCAGTACTTC
TRBV10-1,TRBJ2-3,once,NA,CASSDLPYSTDTQYF,TGCGCCAGCAGTGATCTACCCTATAGCACAGATACGCAGTATTTT
TRBV5-8,TRBJ2-1,NA,NA,CASSFPVARILNEQFF,TGTGCCAGCAGCTTCCCGGTCGCGCGAATTTTGAATGAGCAGTTCTTC
TRBV11-3,TRBJ2-2,NA,NA,CASSFGLGLGTGELFF,TGTGCCAGCAGTTTTGGTCTGGGGTTGGGCACCGGGGAGCTGTTTTTT
TRBV15,TRBJ2-7,NA,TRBD1,CATKTGGMDEQYF,TGTGCCACCAAGACAGGGGGTATGGACGAGCAGTACTTC
TRBV28,TRBJ1-2,few,NA,CASSLGGYGYTF,TGTGCCAGCAGTTTAGGGGGGTATGGCTACACCTTC
TRBV5-6,TRBJ2-1,NA,TRBD2,CASRWSGTSGDEQFF,TGTGCCAGCAGATGGAGTGGGACTAGTGGGGATGAGCAGTTCTTC
TRBV10-1,TRBJ1-2,once,NA,CASSEYLNYGYTF,TGCGCCAGCAGTGAATATCTTAACTATGGCTACACCTTC
TRBV19,TRBJ2-7,once,TRBD1,CASSRDRRDEQYF,TGTGCCAGTAGCCGGGACAGGCGAGACGAGCAGTACTTC
TRBV4-2,TRBJ2-7,NA,TRBD2,CASSQVGWGTSGPYEQYF,TGTGCCAGCAGCCAAGTGGGTTGGGGGACTAGCGGGCCCTACGAGCAGTACTTC
TRBV30,TRBJ2-5,NA,NA,CAWRLVETQYF,TGTGCCTGGAGACTCGTTGAGACCCAGTACTTC
TRBV27,TRBJ2-4,NA,NA,CASSLSLLLAKNIQYF,TGTGCCAGCAGTTTGTCCCTCTTACTAGCCAAAAACATTCAGTACTTC
TRBV7-2,TRBJ1-2,NA,NA,CASSLAHYGYTF,TGTGCCAGCAGCTTAGCGCACTATGGCTACACCTTC
TRBV5-6,TRBJ1-2,NA,NA,CASSLVTGDGYTF,TGTGCCAGCAGCTTGGTGACAGGCGACGGCTACACCTTC
TRBV27,TRBJ1-1,NA,NA,CASSLRGLGTEAFF,TGTGCCAGCAGTTTACGGGGTCTGGGCACTGAAGCTTTCTTT
TRBV27,TRBJ2-7,NA,NA,CASSLQGNYYEQYF,TGTGCCAGCAGTTTACAGGGGAACTACTACGAGCAGTACTTC
TRBV28,TRBJ2-5,NA,TRBD2,CASSFGGSRQETQYF,TGTGCCAGCAGTTTTGGCGGGAGTAGGCAAGAGACCCAGTACTTC
TRBV7-9,TRBJ2-7,NA,NA,CASSLGLVLGEQYF,TGTGCCAGCAGCTTAGGACTAGTATTGGGCGAGCAGTACTTC
TRBV5-8,TRBJ2-3,NA,NA,CASSLGQGRDTQYF,TGTGCCAGCAGCTTGGGGCAGGGCCGAGATACGCAGTATTTT
TRBV18,TRBJ2-3,NA,TRBD2,CASSTLAGGGDTQYF,TGTGCCAGCTCAACACTAGCGGGAGGTGGTGATACGCAGTATTTT
TRBV28,TRBJ2-7,NA,NA,CASSPPILPRLHEQYF,TGTGCCAGCAGTCCTCCCATACTACCGAGACTCCACGAGCAGTACTTC
TRBV27,TRBJ2-2,NA,NA,CASSELTGELFF,TGTGCCAGCAGCGAGTTGACCGGGGAGCTGTTTTTT
TRBV19,TRBJ1-2,NA,TRBD1,CASSKGQPPYGYTF,TGTGCCAGTAGTAAGGGACAGCCCCCCTATGGCTACACCTTC
TRBV30,TRBJ2-7,NA,TRBD1,CAWIIGQGKQYF,TGTGCCTGGATAATCGGACAGGGCAAGCAGTACTTC
TRBV25-1,TRBJ2-5,NA,NA,CASSEYEGWYQETQYF,TGTGCCAGCAGTGAATACGAAGGGTGGTACCAAGAGACCCAGTACTTC
TRBV5-6,TRBJ2-7,NA,NA,CASSYAYEQYF,TGTGCCAGCAGCTATGCCTACGAGCAGTACTTC
TRBV5-6,TRBJ2-5,NA,NA,CASSPLDQETQYF,TGTGCCAGCAGCCCGTTGGACCAAGAGACCCAGTACTTC
TRBV15,TRBJ2-7,NA,NA,CATSRDLYGSSYEQYF,TGTGCCACCAGCAGAGATCTCTACGGGAGCTCCTACGAGCAGTACTTC
TRBV5-1,TRBJ2-7,NA,NA,CASSFLPVAGASSYEQYF,TGCGCCAGCAGCTTTTTACCCGTGGCGGGCGCGAGCTCCTACGAGCAGTACTTC
TRBV10-1,TRBJ2-2,NA,TRBD2,CASSGLAGATGELFF,TGCGCCAGCAGTGGTCTAGCGGGAGCCACCGGGGAGCTGTTTTTT
TRBV6-1,TRBJ2-1,NA,TRBD1,CASSLGQGDEQFF,TGTGCCAGCAGCTTAGGACAGGGGGATGAGCAGTTCTTC
TRBV20-1,TRBJ2-7,NA,NA,CSARSYSEQYF,TGCAGTGCTAGGTCGTATTCCGAGCAGTACTTC
TRBV25-1,TRBJ1-3,NA,TRBD1,CASSGRDREVNTIYF,TGTGCCAGCAGTGGCCGGGACAGGGAAGTCAACACCATATATTTT
TRBV6-1,TRBJ2-7,NA,NA,CASIMFVRGPYEQYF,TGTGCCAGCATTATGTTCGTGCGGGGGCCCTACGAGCAGTACTTC
TRBV28,TRBJ1-5,NA,TRBD1,CASSLPTGVNQPQHF,TGTGCCAGCAGTTTGCCGACAGGGGTCAATCAGCCCCAGCATTTT
TRBV6-5,TRBJ2-1,NA,NA,CASSYTRYNEQFF,TGTGCCAGCAGTTACACTAGATACAATGAGCAGTTCTTC
TRBV7-3,TRBJ2-1,NA,TRBD2,CASSLKASGLYNEQFF,TGTGCCAGCAGCTTAAAGGCTAGCGGCCTTTACAATGAGCAGTTCTTC
TRBV5-1,TRBJ2-5,NA,TRBD2,CASSLAGGPETQYF,TGCGCCAGCAGCTTAGCGGGAGGGCCAGAGACCCAGTACTTC
TRBV30,TRBJ2-7,NA,NA,CAWSSGTPEQYF,TGTGCCTGGAGTTCCGGGACGCCCGAGCAGTACTTC
TRBV11-3,TRBJ1-1,once,TRBD1,CASSSGGADTEAFF,TGTGCCAGCAGCTCAGGGGGGGCCGACACTGAAGCTTTCTTT
TRBV21-1,TRBJ1-1,NA,NA,CASSRGQNTEAFF,TGTGCCAGCAGCAGAGGGCAGAACACTGAAGCTTTCTTT
TRBV10-2,TRBJ2-1,NA,NA,CASRTSTYNEQFF,TGCGCCAGCAGGACGTCTACCTACAATGAGCAGTTCTTC